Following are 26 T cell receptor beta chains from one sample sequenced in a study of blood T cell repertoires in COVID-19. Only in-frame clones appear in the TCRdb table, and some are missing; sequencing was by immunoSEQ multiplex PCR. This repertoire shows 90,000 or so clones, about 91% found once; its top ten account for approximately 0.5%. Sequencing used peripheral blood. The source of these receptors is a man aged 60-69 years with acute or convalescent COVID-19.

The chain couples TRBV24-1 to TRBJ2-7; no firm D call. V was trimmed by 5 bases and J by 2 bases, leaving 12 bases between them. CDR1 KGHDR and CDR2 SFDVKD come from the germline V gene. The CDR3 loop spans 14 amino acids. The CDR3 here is CATSAGSHTYEQYF. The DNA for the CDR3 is TGTGCCACCAGTGCCGGGTCTCATACCTACGAGCAGTACTTC.

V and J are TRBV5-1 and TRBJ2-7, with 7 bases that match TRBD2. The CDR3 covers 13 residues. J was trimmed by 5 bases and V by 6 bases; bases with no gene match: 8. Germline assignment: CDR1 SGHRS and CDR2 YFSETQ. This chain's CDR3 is CASTLRGGDEQYF. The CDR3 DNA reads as TGCGCCAGCACCTTAAGGGGAGGGGACGAGCAGTACTTC.

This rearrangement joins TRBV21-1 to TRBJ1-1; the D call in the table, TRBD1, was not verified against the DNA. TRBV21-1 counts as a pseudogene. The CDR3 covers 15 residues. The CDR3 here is CASRGTGAENTEAFF. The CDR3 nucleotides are TGTGCCAGCAGGGGGACAGGGGCCGAGAACACTGAAGCTTTCTTT.

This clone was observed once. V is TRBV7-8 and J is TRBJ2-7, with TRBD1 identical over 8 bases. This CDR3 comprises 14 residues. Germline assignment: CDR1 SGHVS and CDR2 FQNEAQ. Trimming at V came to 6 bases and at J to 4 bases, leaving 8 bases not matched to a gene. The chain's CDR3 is CASRERQGIYEQYF. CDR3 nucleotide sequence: TGTGCCAGCAGGGAGAGACAGGGGATTTACGAGCAGTACTTC.

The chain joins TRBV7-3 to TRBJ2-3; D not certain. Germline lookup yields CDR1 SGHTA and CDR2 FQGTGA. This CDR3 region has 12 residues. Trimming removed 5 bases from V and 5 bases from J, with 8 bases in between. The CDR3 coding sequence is TGTGCCAGCAGCAACTTGGTAGATACGCAGTATTTT. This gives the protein CASSNLVDTQYF.

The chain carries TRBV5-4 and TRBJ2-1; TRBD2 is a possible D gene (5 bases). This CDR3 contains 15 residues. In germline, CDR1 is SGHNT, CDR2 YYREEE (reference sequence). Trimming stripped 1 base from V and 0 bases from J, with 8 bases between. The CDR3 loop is CASSLLRGSYNEQFF. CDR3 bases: TGTGCCAGCAGCTTGTTACGGGGCTCCTACAATGAGCAGTTCTTC.

The CDR3 sequence is CASSLRTRTSGSADEQFF. DNA for the CDR3: TGTGCCAGCAGTTTACGGACCAGGACTAGCGGGAGTGCCGATGAGCAGTTCTTC. This chain uses TRBV27 with TRBJ2-1; 13 nucleotides align to TRBD2. CDR1 is MNHEY, CDR2 SMNVEV, per germline (reference sequence). This CDR3 spans 18 amino acids. Losses at the gene ends were 2 bases for V and 8 bases for J; bases not matched to a gene: 12.

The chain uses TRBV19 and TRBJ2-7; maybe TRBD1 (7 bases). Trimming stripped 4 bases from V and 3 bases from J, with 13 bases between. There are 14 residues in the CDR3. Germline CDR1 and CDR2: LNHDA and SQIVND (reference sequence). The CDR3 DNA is TGTGCCAGTAGTACAGGGGGAGGTAGCTACGAGCAGTACTTC. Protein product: CASSTGGGSYEQYF.

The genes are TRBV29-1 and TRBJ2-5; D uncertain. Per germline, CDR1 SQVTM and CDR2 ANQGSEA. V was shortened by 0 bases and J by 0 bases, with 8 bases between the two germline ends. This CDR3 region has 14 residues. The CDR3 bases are TGCAGCGTTGAAGATGGTACGGACCAAGAGACCCAGTACTTC. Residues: CSVEDGTDQETQYF.

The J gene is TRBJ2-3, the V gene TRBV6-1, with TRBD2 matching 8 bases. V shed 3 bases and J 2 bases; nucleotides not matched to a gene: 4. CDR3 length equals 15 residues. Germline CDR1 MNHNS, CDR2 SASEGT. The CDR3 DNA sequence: TGTGCCAGCAGTGAGGCGGGAGGAGTCACAGATACGCAGTATTTT. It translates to CASSEAGGVTDTQYF.

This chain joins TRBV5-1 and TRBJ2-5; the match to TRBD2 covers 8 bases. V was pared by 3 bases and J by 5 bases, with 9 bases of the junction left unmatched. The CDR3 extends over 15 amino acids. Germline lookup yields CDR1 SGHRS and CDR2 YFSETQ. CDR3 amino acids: CASSWEGLGGETQYF. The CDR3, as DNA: TGCGCCAGCAGCTGGGAGGGACTAGGTGGGGAGACCCAGTACTTC. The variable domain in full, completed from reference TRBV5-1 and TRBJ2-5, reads KAGVTQTPRYLIKTRGQQVTLSCSPISGHRSVSWYQQTPGQGLQFLFEYFSETQRNKGNFPGRFSGRQFSNSRSEMNVSTLELGDSALYLCASSWEGLGGETQYFGPGTRLLVL.

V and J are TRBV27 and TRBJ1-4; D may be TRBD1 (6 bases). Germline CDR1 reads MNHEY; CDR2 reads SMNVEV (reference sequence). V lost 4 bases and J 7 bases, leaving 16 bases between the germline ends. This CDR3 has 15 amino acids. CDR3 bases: TGTGCCAGCAGTTCCTTGGACAGTATTGGTGAAAAACTGTTTTTT. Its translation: CASSSLDSIGEKLFF.

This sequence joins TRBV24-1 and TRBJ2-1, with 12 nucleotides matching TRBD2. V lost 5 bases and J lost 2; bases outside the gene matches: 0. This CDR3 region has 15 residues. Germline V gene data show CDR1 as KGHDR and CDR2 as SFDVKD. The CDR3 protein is CATSGTSGTYNEQFF. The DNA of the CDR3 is TGTGCCACCAGTGGGACTAGCGGGACCTACAATGAGCAGTTCTTC.

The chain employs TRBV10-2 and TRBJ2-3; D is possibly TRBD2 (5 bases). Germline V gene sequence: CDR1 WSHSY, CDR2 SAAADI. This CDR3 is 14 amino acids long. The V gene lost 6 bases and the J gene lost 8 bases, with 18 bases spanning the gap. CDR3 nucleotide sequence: TGCGCCAGCAGAGTGGGCGGGTTAGAGGCTACGCAGTATTTT. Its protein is CASRVGGLEATQYF.

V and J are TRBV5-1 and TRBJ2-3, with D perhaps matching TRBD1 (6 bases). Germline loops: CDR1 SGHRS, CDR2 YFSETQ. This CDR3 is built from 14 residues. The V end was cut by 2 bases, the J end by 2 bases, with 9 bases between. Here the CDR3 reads CASSFDRFTDTQYF. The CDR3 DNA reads TGCGCCAGCAGCTTCGACAGGTTCACAGATACGCAGTATTTT.

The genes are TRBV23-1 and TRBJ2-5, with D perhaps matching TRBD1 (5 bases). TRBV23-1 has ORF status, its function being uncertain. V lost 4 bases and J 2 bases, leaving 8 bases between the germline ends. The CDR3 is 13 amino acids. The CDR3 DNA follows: TGCGCCAGCAGTCGGGGCACTCAAGAGACCCAGTACTTC. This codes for CASSRGTQETQYF.

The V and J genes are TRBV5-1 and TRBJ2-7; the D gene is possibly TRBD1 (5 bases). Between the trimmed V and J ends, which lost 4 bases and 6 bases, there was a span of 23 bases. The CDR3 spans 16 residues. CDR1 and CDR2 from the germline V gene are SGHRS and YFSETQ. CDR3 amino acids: CASSLVSGSGLGEQYF. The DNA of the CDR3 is TGCGCCAGCAGCCTCGTCAGTGGGTCAGGGTTAGGCGAGCAGTACTTC.

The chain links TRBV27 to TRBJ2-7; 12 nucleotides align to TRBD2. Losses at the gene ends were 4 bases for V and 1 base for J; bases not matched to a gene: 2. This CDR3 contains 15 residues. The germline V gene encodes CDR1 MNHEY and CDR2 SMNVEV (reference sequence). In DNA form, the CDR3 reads TGTGCCAGCAGTTACCTAGCGGGAGGGTCCTACGAGCAGTACTTC. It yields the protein CASSYLAGGSYEQYF.

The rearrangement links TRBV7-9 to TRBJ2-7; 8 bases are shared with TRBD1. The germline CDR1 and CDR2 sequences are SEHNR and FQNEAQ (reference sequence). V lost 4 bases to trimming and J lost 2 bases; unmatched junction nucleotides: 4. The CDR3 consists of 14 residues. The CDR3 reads CASSSETGAYEQYF. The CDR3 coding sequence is TGTGCCAGCAGCTCAGAGACAGGGGCCTACGAGCAGTACTTC.

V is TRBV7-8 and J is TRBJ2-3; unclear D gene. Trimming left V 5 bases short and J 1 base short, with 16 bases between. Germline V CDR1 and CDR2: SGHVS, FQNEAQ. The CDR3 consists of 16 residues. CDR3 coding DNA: TGTGCCAGCAGCCCTCTAGTAGCACGAGGCACAGATACGCAGTATTTT. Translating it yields CASSPLVARGTDTQYF.

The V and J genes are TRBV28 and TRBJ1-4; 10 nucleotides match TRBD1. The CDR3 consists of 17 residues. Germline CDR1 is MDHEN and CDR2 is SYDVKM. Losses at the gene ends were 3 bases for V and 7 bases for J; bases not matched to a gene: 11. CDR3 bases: TGTGCCAGCAGTTTCCTCTCCCCCGGGACAGGGGCTGAAAAACTGTTTTTT. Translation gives CASSFLSPGTGAEKLFF.

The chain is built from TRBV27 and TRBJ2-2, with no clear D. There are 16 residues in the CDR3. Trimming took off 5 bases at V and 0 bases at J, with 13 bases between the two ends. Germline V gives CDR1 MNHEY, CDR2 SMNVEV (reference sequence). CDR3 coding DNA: TGTGCCAGCAGTACAATCAGTAACGCGAACACCGGGGAGCTGTTTTTT. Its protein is CASSTISNANTGELFF.

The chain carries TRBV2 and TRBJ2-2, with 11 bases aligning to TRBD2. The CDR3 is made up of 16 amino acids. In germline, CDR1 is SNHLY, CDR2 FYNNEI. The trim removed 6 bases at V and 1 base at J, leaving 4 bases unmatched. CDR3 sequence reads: CASRATSGGNTGELFF. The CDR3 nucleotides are TGTGCCAGCAGAGCCACTAGCGGGGGGAACACCGGGGAGCTGTTTTTT.

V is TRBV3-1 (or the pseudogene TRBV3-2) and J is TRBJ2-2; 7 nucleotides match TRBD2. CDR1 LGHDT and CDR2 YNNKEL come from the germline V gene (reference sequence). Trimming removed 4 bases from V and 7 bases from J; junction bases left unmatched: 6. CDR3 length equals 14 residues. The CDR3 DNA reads TGTGCCAGCAGCCTACTTCGGGGGGTCGGGGAGCTGTTTTTT. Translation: CASSLLRGVGELFF.

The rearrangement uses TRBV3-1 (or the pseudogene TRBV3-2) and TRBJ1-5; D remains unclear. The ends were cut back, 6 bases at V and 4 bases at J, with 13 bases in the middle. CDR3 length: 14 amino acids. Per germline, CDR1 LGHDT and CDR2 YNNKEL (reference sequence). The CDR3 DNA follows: TGTGCCAGCAGTCCCGGTCTGAGAAATCAGCCCCAGCATTTT. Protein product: CASSPGLRNQPQHF.

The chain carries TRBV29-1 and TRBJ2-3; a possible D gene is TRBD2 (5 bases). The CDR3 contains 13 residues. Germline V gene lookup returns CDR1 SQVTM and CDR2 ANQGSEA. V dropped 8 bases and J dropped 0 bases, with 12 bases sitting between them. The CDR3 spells CSSTSGSTDTQYF. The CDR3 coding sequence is TGCAGCTCAACGTCGGGGAGCACAGATACGCAGTATTTT.